A single sample gave rise to the 30 T cell receptor beta chains below, sequenced in a study of T-cell memory formation after mild COVID-19. TCRdb independently ran MiXCR on the 5' RACE reads; one entry per CDR3 protein. The sample yields under 250,000 distinct CDR3 sequences, about 9.2% seen once. Sequencing input: PBMCs or a T cell subset sorted from them (not recorded which). Every receptor here comes from a man aged 18 to 30 who had mild COVID-19 (a few samples of this study predate the infection). Cell type and time point are not known.

CDR3 in DNA: TGTGCCAGCAGCAACTATCAGCCCCAGCATTTT. It specifies CASSNYQPQHF. The chain recombines TRBV7-4 with TRBJ1-5; D not resolved. The germline CDR1 and CDR2 sequences are SGHVT and SQSDAQ. The CDR3 consists of 11 residues. V gave up 5 bases and J gave up 5 bases, with 4 bases separating them.

This rearrangement joins TRBV3-2 to TRBJ2-2. TRBV3-2 is listed as a pseudogene. The CDR3 covers 13 residues. The CDR3 spells CASSQDSTGELFF. In DNA form, the CDR3 reads TGTGCCAGCAGCCAGGACAGCACCGGGGAGCTGTTTTTT.

This clonotype was detected only a few times. The rearrangement uses TRBV6-1 and TRBJ2-7, with D possibly TRBD1 on 6 matching bases. Germline CDR1 MNHNS, CDR2 SASEGT. With 6 bases removed from V and 3 bases from J, the gap between germline ends came to 12 bases. This CDR3 spans 13 amino acids. In nucleotides, the CDR3 is TGTGCCAGCAGGGATACAGGGAGCTACGAGCAGTACGTC. Translation gives CASRDTGSYEQYV.

This clonotype was observed many times. The V and J genes are TRBV20-1 and TRBJ2-5; D is undetermined. This CDR3 spans 10 amino acids. Germline assignment: CDR1 DFQATT and CDR2 SNEGSKA (reference sequence). Trimming took off 6 bases at V and 2 bases at J, with 4 bases between the two ends. The CDR3 region is CSARQETQYF. CDR3 nucleotide sequence: TGCAGTGCGCGACAAGAGACCCAGTACTTC.

There are many counts of this clonotype. The V gene is TRBV5-1, the J gene TRBJ2-5, with a weak D call TRBD2 (5 bases). The V gene's germline CDR1 is SGHRS and CDR2 YFSETQ. The CDR3 is made up of 15 amino acids. V gave up 5 bases and J gave up 0 bases, with 14 bases separating them. The CDR3 DNA reads TGCGCCAGCAGTTTCTTCGGACTCAACCAAGAGACCCAGTACTTC. This codes for CASSFFGLNQETQYF.

The sample holds a few counts of this clonotype. The chain links TRBV2 to TRBJ1-5; D might be TRBD1 (6 bases). Germline loops: CDR1 SNHLY, CDR2 FYNNEI. Deletions cut 2 bases from V and 7 bases from J, with 12 bases between. The CDR3 covers 14 residues. The CDR3 DNA sequence: TGTGCCAGCAGTGAACTAGAGGGGGGGCAGCCCCAGCATTTT. It is translated as CASSELEGGQPQHF.

V usage is TRBV7-2 and J usage is TRBJ2-1, with D maybe TRBD2 (6 bases). This CDR3 comprises 11 residues. Germline V lookup: CDR1 SGHTA, CDR2 FQGNSA. V gave up 8 bases and J gave up 8 bases, with 10 bases separating them. As DNA, the CDR3 is TGTGCCAGCGGGGGGATCCATGAGCAGTTCTTC. Its translation: CASGGIHEQFF.

In its sample, this clonotype was seen many times. V gene TRBV12-3 or TRBV12-4 combines with J gene TRBJ2-5; D call uncertain. Trimming shortened V by 4 bases and J by 7 bases, and 13 bases separated the two germline ends. This CDR3 contains 13 residues. CDR3 in DNA: TGTGCCAGCAGTTGGGCTCTAGTTGGGACCCAGTACTTC. Translation: CASSWALVGTQYF.

The V gene is TRBV6-2 or TRBV6-3, the J gene TRBJ1-2; tentatively, D is TRBD1 (6 bases). Germline V lookup: CDR1 MNHEY, CDR2 SVGEGT. The CDR3 runs 16 residues. The V gene lost 2 bases and the J gene lost 3 bases, with 16 bases spanning the gap. CDR3 loop: CASSYGPSWTDYGYTF. In DNA form, the CDR3 reads TGTGCCAGCAGTTACGGGCCCTCCTGGACAGACTATGGCTACACCTTC.

The sample holds a few counts of this clonotype. This chain links TRBV6-1 with TRBJ2-7; no definite D call. The germline CDR1 and CDR2 sequences are MNHNS and SASEGT. This CDR3 is 14 amino acids long. V was shortened by 1 base and J by 2 bases, with 9 bases between the two germline ends. CDR3 nucleotide sequence: TGTGCCAGCAGTGAAGGGCCTGCGACCTACGAGCAGTACGTC. It translates to CASSEGPATYEQYV.

This clonotype was detected a few times. V and J are TRBV9 and TRBJ2-7; D is unresolved. CDR3 length: 13 amino acids. V gave up 4 bases and J gave up 6 bases, with 14 bases separating them. CDR1 is SGDLS and CDR2 is YYNGEE in the germline V gene. The CDR3 loop is CASSPDPFREQYV. The CDR3 DNA reads as TGTGCCAGCAGCCCCGACCCCTTCCGCGAGCAGTACGTC.

In this sample, this clonotype turned up a few times. The chain is built from TRBV11-2 and TRBJ1-3, with D hard to call. The CDR3 is made up of 15 amino acids. With 7 bases removed from V and 0 bases from J, the gap between germline ends came to 13 bases. Germline assignment: CDR1 SGHAT and CDR2 FQNNGV. CDR3 residues: CASTRLPSSGNTIYF. In DNA form, the CDR3 reads TGTGCCAGCACCCGGCTTCCTAGCTCTGGAAACACCATATATTTT.

V is TRBV18 and J is TRBJ1-5; TRBD1 is a possible D gene (5 bases). The V end lost 4 bases, the J end lost 0 bases, and 10 bases lay between the germline ends. Germline CDR1 reads KGHSH; CDR2 reads LQKENI. CDR3 length: 15 amino acids. CDR3: CASSQTVNSNQPQHF. The CDR3 DNA sequence: TGTGCCAGCTCACAGACAGTAAATAGCAATCAGCCCCAGCATTTT.

There are many counts of this clonotype. The chain carries TRBV29-1 and TRBJ1-2; weak D call: TRBD1 (6 bases). Germline lookup yields CDR1 SQVTM and CDR2 ANQGSEA. V lost 4 bases to trimming and J lost 4 bases, with 10 bases between them. This CDR3 is built from 12 residues. CDR3 sequence reads: CSVVPGVYGYTF. The CDR3 nucleotides read TGCAGCGTTGTTCCAGGGGTCTATGGCTACACCTTC.

The V call is TRBV20-1, the J call TRBJ2-5, with D unclear. CDR1 and CDR2 (germline): DFQATT, SNEGSKA (reference sequence). Between the trimmed V and J ends, which lost 5 bases and 4 bases, there was a span of 5 bases. This CDR3 has 10 amino acids. CDR3 nucleotides: TGCAGTGCTTGGCGAGAGACCCAGTACTTC. Translating gives CSAWRETQYF.

This clonotype was detected ten times or more. This chain links TRBV4-1 with TRBJ2-3; D gene uncertain. The CDR3 loop spans 16 amino acids. Per the germline V gene, CDR1 is MGHRA and CDR2 is YSYEKL. The V end lost 5 bases, the J end lost 4 bases, and 19 bases lay between the germline ends. In DNA, the CDR3 is TGCGCCAGCAGCGGAGACGGGTTCAGAGAGGCAGATACGCAGTATTTT. The encoded protein is CASSGDGFREADTQYF.

This clonotype was counted ten times or more. The V and J genes are TRBV7-6 and TRBJ2-5; no firm D call. The ends were cut back, 1 base at V and 3 bases at J, with 9 bases in the middle. The CDR3 runs to 14 residues. The germline CDR1 and CDR2 sequences are SGHVS and FNYEAQ. This chain's CDR3 is CASSLGPQKETQYF. The CDR3 region has the DNA TGTGCCAGCAGCTTAGGTCCCCAGAAAGAGACCCAGTACTTC.

This clonotype was seen a few times. The chain recombines TRBV6-4 with TRBJ2-1; TRBD2 aligns across 7 bases. Germline V gene lookup returns CDR1 MRHNA and CDR2 SNTAGT. Unmatched junction bases numbered 12, after V lost 4 bases and J lost 9 bases. The length of the CDR3 is 15 residues. This CDR3 is CASSADFGGGTEQFF. As DNA, the CDR3 is TGTGCCAGCAGTGCTGACTTTGGGGGGGGAACTGAGCAGTTCTTC.

This clonotype was seen a few times. The CDR3 DNA is TGTGCCAGCAGCTTAAGGGCTAACTATGGCTACACCTTC. Residues: CASSLRANYGYTF. This chain links TRBV5-6 with TRBJ1-2; D is unresolved. CDR1 and CDR2 from the germline V gene are SGHDT and YYEEEE. The length of the CDR3 is 13 residues. Trimming removed 2 bases from V and 0 bases from J, with 5 bases in between.

This clonotype was counted at least ten times. V usage is TRBV4-2 and J usage is TRBJ2-1; TRBD2 aligns across 12 bases. J gave up 5 bases and V 1 base, and 6 bases lay outside the gene matches. CDR3 length: 17 residues. Germline CDR1 reads LGHNA; CDR2 reads YNFKEQ. CDR3 coding DNA: TGTGCCAGCAGCCAAGCCTTACTAGCGGGGGGACACAATGAGCAGTTCTTC. It is translated as CASSQALLAGGHNEQFF.

V gene TRBV4-1 combines with J gene TRBJ2-1, with D unresolved. CDR1 is MGHRA and CDR2 is YSYEKL in the germline V gene. The CDR3 has 16 amino acids. V lost 0 bases to trimming and J lost 0 bases, with 9 bases between them. CDR3 nucleotides: TGCGCCAGCAGCCAAGATTTCCCAAGCTCCTACAATGAGCAGTTCTTC. Translating gives CASSQDFPSSYNEQFF.

The rearrangement uses TRBV7-2 and TRBJ2-1; 7 bases are shared with TRBD2. Trimming cost V 2 bases and J 8 bases; bases outside gene matches: 9. CDR1 SGHTA and CDR2 FQGNSA come from the germline V gene. There are 15 residues in the CDR3. In DNA form, the CDR3 reads TGTGCCAGCAGCTTAATTATTGGAGCGGGGTATGAGCAGTTCTTC. Its protein product is CASSLIIGAGYEQFF. The variable domain in full, completed from reference TRBV7-2 and TRBJ2-1, reads GAGVSQSPSNKVTEKGKDVELRCDPISGHTALYWYRQSLGQGLEFLIYFQGNSAPDKSGLPSDRFSAERTGGSVSTLTIQRTQQEDSAVYLCASSLIIGAGYEQFFGPGTRLTVL.

This clonotype has only a few counts. CDR3 sequence (DNA): TGCGCCAGCAGTTCGACAGAGGTCACAGATACGCAGTATTTT. It is translated as CASSSTEVTDTQYF. The V and J genes are TRBV4-3 and TRBJ2-3; D is perhaps TRBD1 (5 bases). The ends were cut back, 6 bases at V and 2 bases at J, with 12 bases in the middle. Germline-derived CDR1 and CDR2 are LGHNA and YSLEER. This CDR3 region has 14 residues.

V is TRBV7-9 and J is TRBJ2-3; no definite D call. V was shortened by 2 bases and J by 0 bases, with 12 bases between the two germline ends. Germline CDR1 and CDR2: SEHNR and FQNEAQ (reference sequence). CDR3 size: 16 residues. For the CDR3, the DNA is TGTGCCAGCAGCTTATCGGCCCTCTCTAGCACAGATACGCAGTATTTT. This sequence encodes CASSLSALSSTDTQYF.

Many counts were recorded for this clonotype. The chain employs TRBV19 and TRBJ2-1, with 8 bases matching TRBD2. Germline values: CDR1 LNHDA, CDR2 SQIVND (reference sequence). V lost 2 bases to trimming and J lost 5 bases; unmatched junction nucleotides: 5. CDR3 length equals 15 residues. CDR3 residues: CASSIPGLGHNEQFF. CDR3 DNA: TGTGCCAGTAGTATACCGGGACTAGGCCACAATGAGCAGTTCTTC.

This clonotype was counted between two and nine times. DNA for the CDR3: TGTGCCAGCAGCGTCGGGGGATGGCAGCCCCAGCATTTT. It translates to CASSVGGWQPQHF. The V and J genes are TRBV7-2 and TRBJ1-5; perhaps TRBD1 as D (5 bases). CDR3 length: 13 residues. CDR1 and CDR2 from the germline V gene are SGHTA and FQGNSA. Trimming left V 5 bases short and J 7 bases short, with 12 bases between.

The chain has TRBV4-3 and TRBJ1-1, with 7 bases lining up with TRBD1. With 0 bases clipped from V and 5 bases from J, the junction kept 12 bases outside the gene matches. The CDR3 totals 17 residues. CDR1 LGHNA and CDR2 YSLEER come from the germline V gene. The CDR3: CASSQDFGLSGGTEAFF. CDR3 nucleotide sequence: TGCGCCAGCAGCCAAGATTTCGGTTTGTCAGGGGGGACTGAAGCTTTCTTT.

This clonotype was seen at least ten times. V gene TRBV27 combines with J gene TRBJ1-3, with 8 nucleotides matching TRBD1. The CDR3 extends over 14 amino acids. The V and J ends lost 4 bases and 4 bases, in that order; junction bases with no gene match: 3. From germline, CDR1 is MNHEY and CDR2 SMNVEV (reference sequence). The CDR3 nucleotides read TGTGCCAGCAGTTCGACAGGGGCGGGAAACACCATATATTTT. Translation gives CASSSTGAGNTIYF.

This clonotype was detected only a few times. J is TRBJ1-5 and V is TRBV5-6; 9 nucleotides match TRBD1. The V and J ends lost 0 bases and 2 bases, in that order; junction bases with no gene match: 3. The CDR3 contains 16 residues. The germline gives CDR1 SGHDT, CDR2 YYEEEE. The CDR3 DNA reads as TGTGCCAGCAGCTTGGGGACAGGGGCCCGCAATCAGCCCCAGCATTTT. It specifies CASSLGTGARNQPQHF.

There are a few counts of this clonotype. The chain carries TRBV12-3 or TRBV12-4 and TRBJ2-5; D may be TRBD1 or TRBD2 (5 bases each). The germline V and J ends were trimmed by 1 base and 5 bases, with 14 bases remaining between them. The CDR3 loop spans 15 amino acids. The DNA of the CDR3 is TGTGCCAGCAGTTTAGGTGCAGGGCGGAGGGAGACCCAGTACTTC. Translated: CASSLGAGRRETQYF.